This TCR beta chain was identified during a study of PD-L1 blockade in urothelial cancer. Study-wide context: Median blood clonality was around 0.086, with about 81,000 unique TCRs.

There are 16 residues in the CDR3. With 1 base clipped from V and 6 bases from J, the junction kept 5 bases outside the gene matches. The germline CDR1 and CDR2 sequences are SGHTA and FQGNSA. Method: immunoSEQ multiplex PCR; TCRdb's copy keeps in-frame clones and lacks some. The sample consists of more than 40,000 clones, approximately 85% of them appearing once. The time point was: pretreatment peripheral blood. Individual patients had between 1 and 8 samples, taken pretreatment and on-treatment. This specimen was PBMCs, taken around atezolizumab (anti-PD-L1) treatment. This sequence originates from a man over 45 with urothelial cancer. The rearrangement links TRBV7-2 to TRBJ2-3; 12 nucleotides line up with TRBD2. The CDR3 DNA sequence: TGTGCCAGCAGCTTAGGGCTAGCGGGGGGGGGTGATACGCAGTATTTT. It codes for CASSLGLAGGGDTQYF. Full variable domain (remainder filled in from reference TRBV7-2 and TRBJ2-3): GAGVSQSPSNKVTEKGKDVELRCDPISGHTALYWYRQSLGQGLEFLIYFQGNSAPDKSGLPSDRFSAERTGGSVSTLTIQRTQQEDSAVYLCASSLGLAGGGDTQYFGPGTRLTVL.